One sample yielded the 8 T cell receptor beta chains listed below, sequenced in a study of read filtering for tumor transcriptome and immune sequencing. The library was built from 400 ng RNA with molecular barcoded adaptors for alpha/delta and beta/gamma chains. TCRdb independently ran MiXCR on the reads; one entry per CDR3 protein. This table holds around 30,000 distinct CDR3 sequences, under 20% found once. The sequenced sample was a population of CD138-negative cells sorted from bone marrow. Source of these receptors: a donor at least 40 years old with multiple myeloma.

At least ten counts were recorded for this clonotype. CDR3 DNA sequence: TGTGCCAGCAGTGGCCCGGGACAGCTACTCCAAGAGACCCAGTACTTC. This gives the protein CASSGPGQLLQETQYF. This chain connects TRBV2 to TRBJ2-5, with 7 positions matching TRBD1. This CDR3 comprises 16 residues. Germline lookup yields CDR1 SNHLY and CDR2 FYNNEI. With V trimmed by 4 bases and J by 1 base, 9 bases remained unmatched.

For this clonotype: Just one base apart from a much larger clone, this may be a read error. This chain connects TRBV28 to TRBJ2-1; no reliable D call. The CDR3 sequence is 14 residues long. CDR1 MDHEN and CDR2 SYDVKM come from the germline V gene. The V gene lost 6 bases and the J gene lost 5 bases, with 14 bases spanning the gap. CDR3 sequence: CASSVVGINNEQFF. CDR3 nucleotide sequence: TGTGCCAGCAGCGTGGTCGGCATAAACAATGAGCAGTTCTTC. Using reference TRBV28 and TRBJ2-1 for the parts outside the CDR3, the full variable domain is DVKVTQSSRYLVKRTGEKVFLECVQDMDHENMFWYRQDPGLGLRLIYFSYDVKMKEKGDIPEGYSVSREKKERFSLILESASTNQTSMYLCASSVVGINNEQFFGPGTRLTVL.

This sequence joins TRBV20-1 and TRBJ1-5; unclear D gene. CDR1 DFQATT and CDR2 SNEGSKA come from the germline V gene (reference sequence). This CDR3 is 14 amino acids long. Between the trimmed V and J ends, which lost 6 bases and 4 bases, there was a span of 16 bases. CDR3 sequence reads: CSAKRGIRNQPQHF. DNA of the CDR3: TGCAGTGCAAAGCGAGGCATACGGAATCAGCCCCAGCATTTT.

By sample share, this clonotype is medium-sized. V usage is TRBV28 and J usage is TRBJ2-1; a possible D gene is TRBD2 (5 bases). V lost 3 bases and J 11 bases, leaving 11 bases between the germline ends. The V gene's germline CDR1 is MDHEN and CDR2 SYDVKM. This CDR3 has 12 residues. CDR3 coding DNA: TGTGCCAGCAGTTTGCAGCGGCCCAAGCAGTTCTTC. Its protein is CASSLQRPKQFF.

In its sample, this clonotype was seen many times. The rearrangement uses TRBV20-1 and TRBJ2-7; D might be TRBD2 (5 bases). CDR1 is DFQATT and CDR2 is SNEGSKA in the germline V gene (reference sequence). V shed 4 bases and J shed 3 bases, with 19 bases lying between them. The CDR3 length is 15 residues. The CDR3 is CSANPGEGALYEQYF. DNA of the CDR3: TGCAGTGCTAACCCCGGGGAAGGAGCCCTCTACGAGCAGTACTTC.

This clonotype was detected ten times or more. The rearrangement links TRBV29-1 to TRBJ1-2; TRBD1 matches 10 bases. Germline CDR1 is SQVTM and CDR2 is ANQGSEA. The CDR3 extends over 13 amino acids. With V trimmed by 7 bases and J by 0 bases, 2 bases remained unmatched. The CDR3: CSADRGANYGYTF. Written as DNA, the CDR3 is TGCAGCGCGGACAGGGGGGCTAACTATGGCTACACCTTC.

This clonotype was recorded at least ten times. This chain links TRBV28 with TRBJ2-1; no clear D gene. Germline CDR1 and CDR2: MDHEN and SYDVKM. V lost 4 bases and J 16 bases, leaving 14 bases between the germline ends. There are 11 residues in the CDR3. The CDR3 sequence: CASSSEPLIFF. In nucleotides, the CDR3 is TGTGCCAGCAGTTCGGAGCCGTTGATTTTCTTC.

The V and J genes are TRBV25-1 and TRBJ2-7; TRBD2 might be the D (5 bases). The end of the DNA aligns better with TRBJ2-1, so the J call may be wrong. The length of the CDR3 is 12 residues. Looked up from germline, CDR1 is MGHDK and CDR2 is SYGVNS. The CDR3 spells CASSFSVYEQFF. Here the CDR3 DNA reads TGTGCCAGCAGTTTTAGCGTCTACGAGCAGTTCTTC.